This T cell receptor (beta chain) was observed in a study of cytomegalovirus exposure and HLA in healthy donors. Turning to this clone: The antigen is unknown.

Data came from immunoSEQ multiplex PCR; TCRdb stores just in-frame clones and leaves some out. The profile shows 120,000 or so clones, 85% to 90% of them singletons. Study observations and caveats: Reportedly, diagnosis of cytomegalovirus status by the classifier showed high specificity and sensitivity.

The donors were members of the validation cohort comprising about 130 subjects, separate from the roughly 730-subject first cohort. Germline lookup yields CDR1 SEHNR and CDR2 FQNEAQ (reference sequence). The ends lost 5 bases at V and 1 base at J; junction bases unmatched: 4. This CDR3 has 16 amino acids. The chain carries TRBV7-9 and TRBJ2-3, with 12 positions matching TRBD2. The source material was PBMCs. This receptor was obtained from a woman aged 18-35 years in good health and CMV-seronegative. The CDR3 nucleotides are TGTGCCAGCAGCGGACGACTAGCGGGAGGCACAGATACGCAGTATTTT. Translating it yields CASSGRLAGGTDTQYF.